Presented here are 23 T cell receptor beta chains from one specimen sequenced in a study of CD8 T cells in ankylosing spondylitis. Study outcomes and limitations: What seemed typical of ankylosing spondylitis blood was a TCR beta motif built from eight highly homologous variants.

Their cognate antigens are unknown. TCRdb re-analysed the 5' RACE reads in MiXCR, keeping a single row per CDR3 protein. Of about 390,000 distinct CDR3 sequences in the sample, under 25% are singletons; the top ten hold about 17%. Sample: blood, either unsorted or a sorted T cell fraction (not recorded which). These receptors were taken from a male donor with ankylosing spondylitis.

The rearrangement joins TRBV20-1 to TRBJ1-2, with a weak D call TRBD1 (5 bases). Germline V gene lookup returns CDR1 DFQATT and CDR2 SNEGSKA (reference sequence). This CDR3 is 12 amino acids long. V lost 6 bases and J lost 5, with 13 bases in between. CDR3 protein: CSAGGGGYGYTF. CDR3 DNA sequence: TGCAGTGCGGGTGGGGGTGGATATGGCTACACCTTC.

The chain joins TRBV5-1 to TRBJ2-7; 7 bases are a match to TRBD1. The CDR3 extends over 14 amino acids. Germline trimming cut 4 bases from V and 5 bases from J; bases unmatched to any gene: 9. CDR1 and CDR2 from the germline V gene are SGHRS and YFSETQ. CDR3 in amino acids: CASSPRQGIHEQYF. CDR3 DNA sequence: TGCGCCAGCAGCCCAAGACAGGGAATCCACGAGCAGTACTTC.

In the case of this clonotype: Just one base apart from a much larger clone, this may be a read error. The rearrangement uses TRBV3-1 and TRBJ2-1, with D unresolved. Trimming pared 1 base from V and 3 bases from J, leaving 1 base between. CDR3 length: 12 residues. Per germline, CDR1 LGHDT and CDR2 YNNKEL (reference sequence). For the CDR3, the DNA is TGTGCCAGCAGCCAAGGCTACAATGAGCAGTTCTTC. It specifies CASSQGYNEQFF.

The table lists this clonotype with a few counts. The rearrangement links TRBV29-1 to TRBJ2-3; D is undetermined. V lost 8 bases to trimming and J lost 4 bases, with 13 bases between them. The germline V gene encodes CDR1 SQVTM and CDR2 ANQGSEA. The CDR3 runs to 12 residues. Here the CDR3 DNA reads TGCAGCTACTTAACGGCTTCAGATACGCAGTATTTT. It translates to CSYLTASDTQYF.

The chain is built from TRBV7-9 and TRBJ2-1, with a weak D call TRBD2 (6 bases). Trimming took 4 bases from V and 9 from J, leaving 19 bases between them. The germline gives CDR1 SEHNR, CDR2 FQNEAQ (reference sequence). The CDR3 contains 15 residues. The CDR3 protein is CASSWLGGYAGEQFF. For the CDR3, the DNA is TGTGCCAGCAGCTGGCTCGGGGGTTACGCGGGTGAGCAGTTCTTC.

This clonotype has a handful of counts. The V gene is TRBV10-3, the J gene TRBJ2-1, with D unclear. V was clipped by 0 bases and J by 5 bases, with 14 bases between them. Germline values: CDR1 ENHRY, CDR2 SYGVKD. CDR3 length equals 16 residues. In DNA form, the CDR3 reads TGTGCCATCAGTGAGTCGGGATCCACTTCCGACAATGAGCAGTTCTTC. This sequence encodes CAISESGSTSDNEQFF.

This clonotype was picked up a small number of times. The rearrangement links TRBV7-8 to TRBJ2-5; the D is unclear. The germline V gene encodes CDR1 SGHVS and CDR2 FQNEAQ. V shed 2 bases and J shed 5 bases, with 9 bases lying between them. The CDR3 extends over 13 amino acids. Here the CDR3 reads CASSLTLWETQYF. The CDR3 region has the DNA TGTGCCAGCAGCTTAACTCTCTGGGAGACCCAGTACTTC.

This chain's CDR3 is CASRPGSRVYNSPLHF. The CDR3 DNA reads as TGTGCCAGCAGACCGGGGAGTCGGGTGTATAATTCACCCCTCCACTTT. The chain has TRBV27 and TRBJ1-6, with D unresolved. Germline values: CDR1 MNHEY, CDR2 SMNVEV (reference sequence). CDR3 length: 16 amino acids. V gave up 6 bases and J gave up 4 bases, with 16 bases separating them.

This chain joins TRBV28 and TRBJ2-2; TRBD1 or TRBD2 may be the D gene (6 bases each). The germline gives CDR1 MDHEN, CDR2 SYDVKM. V was shortened by 6 bases and J by 5 bases, with 16 bases between the two germline ends. The CDR3 sequence is 15 residues long. DNA for the CDR3: TGTGCCAGCAGAACTAGCTCTAGGGGGACCGGGGAGCTGTTTTTT. Translated, it gives CASRTSSRGTGELFF.

This clonotype was counted only a few times. The DNA for the CDR3 is TGCAGCGTACACAGGGCTTACTCTGGAAACACCATATATTTT. This sequence encodes CSVHRAYSGNTIYF. The gene calls are TRBV29-1 and TRBJ1-3; a possible D gene is TRBD1 (6 bases). Germline values: CDR1 SQVTM, CDR2 ANQGSEA. Trimming took off 6 bases at V and 0 bases at J, with 12 bases between the two ends. The CDR3 is made up of 14 amino acids.

The chain's CDR3 is CASSRTGLLGTEAFF. The CDR3 region has the DNA TGTGCCAGCAGTCGTACAGGGCTGTTGGGCACTGAAGCTTTCTTT. The V call is TRBV28, the J call TRBJ1-1, with TRBD1 as a possible D gene (6 bases). The CDR3 is made up of 15 amino acids. The V end was cut by 5 bases, the J end by 4 bases, with 17 bases between. Germline assignment: CDR1 MDHEN and CDR2 SYDVKM.

The genes are TRBV7-6 and TRBJ2-7; D not resolved. CDR1 is SGHVS, CDR2 FNYEAQ, per germline. Trimming shortened V by 5 bases and J by 5 bases, and 19 bases separated the two germline ends. The CDR3 consists of 15 residues. CDR3 nucleotide sequence: TGTGCCAGCAGCCCCGGGCACCCGACATACAACGAGCAGTACTTC. This translates into CASSPGHPTYNEQYF.

The chain employs TRBV5-8 and TRBJ1-5; D unresolved. The CDR3 is 14 residues long. V gave up 0 bases and J gave up 3 bases, with 7 bases separating them. Germline V gives CDR1 SGHTS, CDR2 YDEGEE. CDR3 nucleotide sequence: TGTGCCAGCAGCTTGGGGCAGTACAATCAGCCCCAGCATTTT. Residues: CASSLGQYNQPQHF.

The chain is built from TRBV20-1 and TRBJ1-5, with D maybe TRBD1 (6 bases). Per the germline V gene, CDR1 is DFQATT and CDR2 is SNEGSKA (reference sequence). This CDR3 is built from 16 residues. Trimming removed 3 bases at V and 1 base at J, with 16 bases between. The CDR3 nucleotides read TGCAGTGCTAGGGTTATACAGGGTCGCAGCAATCAGCCCCAGCATTTT. Translation: CSARVIQGRSNQPQHF.

This clonotype was seen more than once but under ten times. This rearrangement joins TRBV7-2 to TRBJ1-1; 9 bases line up with TRBD1. The CDR3 extends over 14 amino acids. Germline CDR1 SGHTA, CDR2 FQGNSA. The ends lost 6 bases at V and 1 base at J; junction bases unmatched: 3. CDR3 protein: CASRLGQGNTEAFF. CDR3 nucleotides: TGTGCCAGCAGACTGGGACAGGGGAACACTGAAGCTTTCTTT.

A few counts support this clonotype. The chain employs TRBV28 and TRBJ1-4; perhaps TRBD1 as D (6 bases). The V end was cut by 10 bases, the J end by 7 bases, with 10 bases between. This CDR3 is built from 11 residues. Germline values: CDR1 MDHEN, CDR2 SYDVKM. The CDR3: CATWGAEKLFF. The CDR3 DNA follows: TGTGCCACCTGGGGGGCTGAAAAACTGTTTTTT. Together with reference TRBV28 and TRBJ1-4, the CDR3 gives the full variable domain: DVKVTQSSRYLVKRTGEKVFLECVQDMDHENMFWYRQDPGLGLRLIYFSYDVKMKEKGDIPEGYSVSREKKERFSLILESASTNQTSMYLCATWGAEKLFFGSGTQLSVL.

The V and J genes are TRBV10-3 and TRBJ2-3; perhaps TRBD2 as D (6 bases). CDR1 is ENHRY, CDR2 SYGVKD, per germline. V was pared by 5 bases and J by 2 bases, with 11 bases between. The CDR3 loop spans 14 amino acids. CDR3 bases: TGTGCCATCAGTCCCGGGCGGGACACAGATACGCAGTATTTT. Translation gives CAISPGRDTDTQYF.

This clonotype has only a few counts. This chain links TRBV5-1 with TRBJ2-5, with 7 bases identical to TRBD1. V was pared by 4 bases and J by 2 bases, with 5 bases of the junction left unmatched. The CDR3 is 14 residues long. CDR1 and CDR2 (germline): SGHRS, YFSETQ. Here the CDR3 DNA reads TGCGCCAGCAGCACGACAGGGTGGCAAGAGACCCAGTACTTC. Residues: CASSTTGWQETQYF.

Worth noting for this clonotype: One junction end disagrees with the germline gene, perhaps due to a read error. The chain has TRBV20-1 and TRBJ2-7; TRBD1 is a possible D gene (6 bases). This CDR3 spans 13 amino acids. Germline lookup yields CDR1 DFQATT and CDR2 SNEGSKA (reference sequence). The CDR3 reads CSARGQGIYEQYF. Written as DNA, the CDR3 is TGCAGTGCGAGAGGGCAGGGGATCTACGAGCAGTACTTC.

The rearrangement uses TRBV28 and TRBJ2-3; possible D gene TRBD2, 6 bases. Per germline, CDR1 MDHEN and CDR2 SYDVKM. This CDR3 is 12 amino acids long. V lost 5 bases, J lost 8 bases, and 11 bases lay in between. In DNA form, the CDR3 reads TGTGCCAGCAGTGGTCGGCGGGGTACGCAGTATTTT. It yields the protein CASSGRRGTQYF.

This clonotype was found a few times. The rearrangement links TRBV6-2 or TRBV6-3 to TRBJ1-2; no firm D call. V was clipped by 7 bases and J by 8 bases, with 29 bases between them. Germline CDR1 and CDR2: MNHEY and SVGEGT. The CDR3 runs to 17 residues. The CDR3 here is CASNDIGYVLIQWGYTF. As DNA, the CDR3 is TGTGCCAGCAACGATATCGGGTACGTCCTCATCCAGTGGGGCTACACCTTC.

V is TRBV13 and J is TRBJ2-7; 11 bases line up with TRBD2. The CDR3 sequence is 14 residues long. V gave up 5 bases and J gave up 2 bases; unmatched junction bases: 2. Germline V CDR1 and CDR2: PRHDT, FYEKMQ (reference sequence). CDR3 residues: CASSRGLAAYEQYF. CDR3 sequence (DNA): TGTGCCAGCAGCAGGGGACTAGCGGCCTACGAGCAGTACTTC.

This clonotype was seen a handful of times. The rearrangement links TRBV2 to TRBJ2-5; D is possibly TRBD1 or TRBD2 (5 bases each). The ends were cut back, 4 bases at V and 5 bases at J, with 11 bases in the middle. CDR1 is SNHLY, CDR2 FYNNEI, per germline. There are 13 residues in the CDR3. The CDR3 reads CASSARGRETQYF. The CDR3 DNA sequence: TGTGCCAGCAGTGCTAGGGGACGGGAGACCCAGTACTTC.